This T cell receptor beta chain was found in a study of human T cells and chemical hapten exposure. Time point: pre-sensitization, week 0. The treatment here: therapeutic diphenylcyclopropenone sensitization with weekly scalp DPC. Blood collection happened ahead of applying each patch test. Germline V lookup: CDR1 SGHDN, CDR2 FVKESK. The CDR3 loop spans 13 amino acids. V dropped 5 bases and J dropped 6 bases, with 11 bases sitting between them. Individual cDNA molecules each carried unique molecular identifiers attached by the library. TCRdb used MiXCR to reprocess the RACE reads, holding one entry per CDR3 protein. The sample has around 250,000 distinct CDR3 sequences; over 8% are singletons.

This TCR derives from a woman aged 40 to 49 with alopecia areata. Some clones in this sample may be carry-over from other donors' samples. This rearrangement joins TRBV14 to TRBJ1-5, with TRBD1 as a possible D gene (5 bases). The sequencing used whole blood, collected in connection with sensitization to the hapten diphenylcyclopropenone (DPC). The CDR3: CASSETQGQPQHF. The CDR3 nucleotides read TGTGCCAGCAGCGAGACTCAGGGTCAGCCCCAGCATTTT.